Included here is one T cell receptor beta chain sequence, with context. The data derive from a study of molecular identifiers for immune sequencing clone quantification. Study-wide context: Five portions were made in replicates from RNA of roughly 20,000 or 100,000 naive CD8 cells, and four underwent sequencing.

As CD8+CD4-CCR7+CD45RA+ cells, naive CD8 T cells were sorted. Trimming removed 0 bases from V and 3 bases from J, with 14 bases in between. The CDR3 contains 16 residues. Germline V gene lookup returns CDR1 LGHNT and CDR2 FRNRAP. TCRdb fed the PCR reads into MiXCR, producing one record per CDR3 protein. The sample lists about 500,000 distinct CDR3 sequences, approximately 25% seen once, with under 0.85% in the top ten. This sequence was found in a human donor in good health. Some libraries in this study had Jurkat cell RNA spiked in. V and J are TRBV12-5 and TRBJ1-2; TRBD1 is a possible D gene (5 bases). The sequencing input was naive CD8+ T cells from blood, with Jurkat cell RNA spiked in. Documented subset: FACS-sorted CD8+CD4-CCR7+CD45RA+ naive T cells. CDR3 residues: CASGLVTGRGDYGYTF. The CDR3 DNA sequence: TGTGCTAGTGGTTTGGTTACCGGGAGGGGAGACTATGGCTACACCTTC.